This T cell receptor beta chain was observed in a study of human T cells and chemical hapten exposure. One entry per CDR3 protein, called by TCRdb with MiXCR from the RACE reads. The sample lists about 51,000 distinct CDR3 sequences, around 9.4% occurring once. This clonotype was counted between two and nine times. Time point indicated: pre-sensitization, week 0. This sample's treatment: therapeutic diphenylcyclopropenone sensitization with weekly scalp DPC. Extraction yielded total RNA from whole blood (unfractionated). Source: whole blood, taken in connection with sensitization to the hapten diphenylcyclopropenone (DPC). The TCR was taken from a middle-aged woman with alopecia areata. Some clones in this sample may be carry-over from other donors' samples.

The DNA for the CDR3 is TGTGCCAGCAGTCACGGGTCGGGCGGTAACACTGAAGCTTTCTTT. This sequence encodes CASSHGSGGNTEAFF. The chain joins TRBV6-2 or TRBV6-3 to TRBJ1-1; D gene uncertain. CDR1 MNHEY and CDR2 SVGEGT come from the germline V gene. This CDR3 has 15 amino acids. V was cut by 5 bases and J by 2 bases, with 15 bases left in between.